One and the same sample provided the 30 T cell receptor beta chains below, sequenced in a study of blood T cells in healthy people across ages. Combining a sample-barcoded 5' primer with a J-beta primer mix, a second PCR ran for 7 to 11 cycles. MiXCR, applied by TCRdb to the 5' RACE reads, yields one record per CDR3 protein. The sample shows 1.5 million to 2 million distinct CDR3 sequences, roughly 27% of them seen only once. The sequenced sample was blood. Source of these receptors: a young woman in good health.

The chain has TRBV20-1 and TRBJ1-2, with 7 positions matching TRBD1. This CDR3 is built from 13 residues. The V segment lost 5 bases and the J segment 6 bases; nucleotides outside the gene matches: 9. Germline assignment: CDR1 DFQATT and CDR2 SNEGSKA (reference sequence). CDR3 amino acids: CSAGDSGGDGYTF. For the CDR3, the DNA is TGCAGTGCTGGGGACAGCGGGGGCGATGGCTACACCTTC.

This clonotype was seen just once. The conserved phenylalanine or tryptophan normally closing the CDR3 is absent here, so this likely arose from a read error. The chain employs TRBV7-9 and TRBJ2-3, with TRBD2 matching over 7 bases. V trimming: 5 bases; J trimming: 2 bases; junction bases outside the gene matches: 10. Germline values: CDR1 SEHNR, CDR2 FQNEAQ (reference sequence). The CDR3 consists of 16 residues. CDR3 amino acids: CASSRPSGVLTDTQYL. The CDR3 DNA sequence: TGTGCCAGCAGCCGCCCGAGCGGGGTTCTCACAGATACGCAGTATTTG.

With respect to this clonotype: At one of its ends the junction is not consistent with the germline gene, which may arise from a read error. V usage is TRBV24-1 and J usage is TRBJ2-5; 10 bases align to TRBD2. Per germline, CDR1 KGHDR and CDR2 SFDVKD. This CDR3 is built from 15 residues. The CDR3 DNA follows: TGTGCCACCAGTGACGAGCGGGGGGGCCAACAGACCCAGTACTTC. Protein sequence: CATSDERGGQQTQYF.

The table lists this clonotype with a few counts. This chain uses TRBV29-1 with TRBJ1-1; D is ambiguous. The CDR3 is made up of 12 amino acids. In germline, CDR1 is SQVTM, CDR2 ANQGSEA. V lost 6 bases and J 0 bases, leaving 8 bases between the germline ends. In DNA, the CDR3 is TGCAGCGTCGGGAGGATGAACACTGAAGCTTTCTTT. This encodes CSVGRMNTEAFF.

V and J are TRBV29-1 and TRBJ1-1; D is unclear. The CDR3 has 11 amino acids. Trimming cost V 8 bases and J 1 base, with 8 bases left between them. From germline, CDR1 is SQVTM and CDR2 ANQGSEA. DNA of the CDR3: TGCAGCTCCTGGGAGAACACTGAAGCTTTCTTT. Translation: CSSWENTEAFF.

The table lists this clonotype with many counts. The CDR3 DNA follows: TGTGCCAGCAGTCCAGGGGGCTCGATTGGGGCCAACGTCCTGACTTTC. Translating gives CASSPGGSIGANVLTF. The chain links TRBV6-6 to TRBJ2-6; 8 nucleotides agree with TRBD1. This CDR3 contains 16 residues. Germline V gene data show CDR1 as MNHNY and CDR2 as SVGAGI (reference sequence). Trimming cost V 5 bases and J 3 bases; bases outside gene matches: 6.

The chain joins TRBV18 to TRBJ2-5; D gene uncertain. V was pared by 3 bases and J by 11 bases, with 16 bases between. CDR1 KGHSH and CDR2 LQKENI come from the germline V gene. CDR3 length equals 13 residues. The chain's CDR3 is CASSPSFYNEQYF. The CDR3 DNA follows: TGTGCCAGCTCACCGAGTTTCTACAATGAGCAGTACTTC.

The chain recombines TRBV7-9 with TRBJ2-5, with TRBD2 as a possible D gene (5 bases). The tail of the sequence fits TRBJ2-7 better, so the J call may be wrong. From germline, CDR1 is SEHNR and CDR2 FQNEAQ (reference sequence). The CDR3 is made up of 13 amino acids. The CDR3 spells CASSLGWESEQYF. CDR3 nucleotide sequence: TGTGCCAGCAGCTTAGGATGGGAGTCCGAGCAGTACTTC.

This clonotype was seen only a few times. CDR3 sequence reads: CASSLVRDSPLHF. In DNA, the CDR3 is TGTGCCAGCAGTTTAGTCAGGGACTCACCCCTCCACTTT. The chain recombines TRBV28 with TRBJ1-6; D might be TRBD1 (5 bases). Trimming cost V 2 bases and J 10 bases, with 9 bases left between them. CDR3 size: 13 residues. Germline V gene data show CDR1 as MDHEN and CDR2 as SYDVKM.

This clonotype showed up just a few times. The chain recombines TRBV24-1 with TRBJ2-3; D unresolved. Germline CDR1 reads KGHDR; CDR2 reads SFDVKD. The CDR3 is made up of 17 amino acids. Trimming removed 4 bases at V and 1 base at J, with 17 bases between. The CDR3 DNA sequence: TGTGCCACCAGTGACCCGACCCACCCTGGGGGCACAGATACGCAGTATTTT. Its protein product is CATSDPTHPGGTDTQYF.

V is TRBV10-3 and J is TRBJ1-5; TRBD1 agrees at 7 bases. Germline V CDR1 and CDR2: ENHRY, SYGVKD. The J segment lost 0 bases and the V segment lost 10 bases, leaving 6 bases of the junction unmatched. The CDR3 contains 14 residues. CDR3 residues: CATSDRTSNQPQHF. The CDR3 DNA follows: TGTGCCACCTCGGACAGGACTAGCAATCAGCCCCAGCATTTT.

In its sample, this clonotype was seen many times. The V call is TRBV2, the J call TRBJ2-3, with D unresolved. The V and J ends lost 6 bases and 1 base respectively, with 11 bases between them. Germline loops: CDR1 SNHLY, CDR2 FYNNEI. The CDR3 runs 14 residues. Here the CDR3 DNA reads TGTGCCAGCAGGGGCACGACTGGCACAGATACGCAGTATTTT. Translated, it gives CASRGTTGTDTQYF.

The sample holds a few counts of this clonotype. The V gene is TRBV6-5, the J gene TRBJ1-6; the match to TRBD1 covers 9 bases. Germline V gene sequence: CDR1 MNHEY, CDR2 SVGAGI. This CDR3 is 15 amino acids long. The V gene end was trimmed by 5 bases and the J gene end by 7 bases; junction bases not matched to a gene: 6. This CDR3 is CASSAWGQGNSPLHF. The DNA for the CDR3 is TGTGCCAGCAGTGCCTGGGGACAGGGAAATTCACCCCTCCACTTT.

The chain couples TRBV19 to TRBJ1-5; D is ambiguous. Trimming took off 3 bases at V and 3 bases at J, with 12 bases between the two ends. The CDR3 extends over 15 amino acids. Looked up from germline, CDR1 is LNHDA and CDR2 is SQIVND (reference sequence). The CDR3 spells CASSIAAAYNQPQHF. The CDR3 nucleotides are TGTGCCAGTAGTATTGCCGCGGCGTACAATCAGCCCCAGCATTTT.

The rearrangement links TRBV2 to TRBJ2-5; unclear D gene. Trimming stripped 8 bases from V and 3 bases from J, with 7 bases between. The CDR3 length is 11 residues. Germline CDR1 and CDR2: SNHLY and FYNNEI. The CDR3 is CASAKEETQYF. The CDR3 DNA reads TGTGCCAGCGCAAAAGAAGAGACCCAGTACTTC. The entire variable domain, with the rest obtained from reference TRBV2 and TRBJ2-5, is as follows: EPEVTQTPSHQVTQMGQEVILRCVPISNHLYFYWYRQILGQKVEFLVSFYNNEISEKSEIFDDQFSVERPDGSNFTLKIRSTKLEDSAMYFCASAKEETQYFGPGTRLLVL.

This chain uses TRBV2 with TRBJ2-7; no clear D gene. The CDR3 loop spans 12 amino acids. Germline lookup yields CDR1 SNHLY and CDR2 FYNNEI. The V end lost 9 bases, the J end lost 1 base, and 10 bases lay between the germline ends. The CDR3 reads CARGPNSYEQYF. The CDR3, as DNA: TGTGCCAGGGGCCCAAATTCCTACGAGCAGTACTTC.

This clonotype appeared a few times. The germline gene is not matched at one end of the junction; a read error may be the cause. The chain uses TRBV24-1 and TRBJ2-1; 14 bases are a match to TRBD2. CDR3 length: 17 residues. The germline V gene has CDR1 KGHDR and CDR2 SFDVKD. The CDR3 loop reads CATSDGTSGSIHNDQFF. The CDR3 DNA follows: TGTGCCACCAGTGATGGGACTAGCGGGAGTATCCACAATGATCAGTTCTTC.

This clonotype was detected a few times. The chain is built from TRBV19 and TRBJ2-5; D gene ambiguous. The CDR3 is 15 amino acids. V lost 4 bases, J lost 2 bases, and 14 bases lay in between. Germline CDR1 is LNHDA and CDR2 is SQIVND (reference sequence). The CDR3 bases are TGTGCCAGTAGTACCCGGGTAACAGTGCAAGAGACCCAGTACTTC. As protein: CASSTRVTVQETQYF.

At least ten counts were recorded for this clonotype. V usage is TRBV7-3 and J usage is TRBJ2-5; 9 nucleotides line up with TRBD2. From germline, CDR1 is SGHTA and CDR2 FQGTGA. V trimming: 1 base; J trimming: 5 bases; junction bases outside the gene matches: 8. This CDR3 is 16 amino acids long. Written as DNA, the CDR3 is TGTGCCAGCAGCTTAAGGGCGGGGGGGAGAATGGAGACCCAGTACTTC. Protein: CASSLRAGGRMETQYF.

This clonotype was counted at least ten times. The rearrangement links TRBV5-1 to TRBJ2-3; D may match TRBD1 or TRBD2 (7 bases each). The CDR3 covers 13 residues. Trimming shortened V by 6 bases and J by 4 bases, and 12 bases separated the two germline ends. CDR1 and CDR2 from the germline V gene are SGHRS and YFSETQ. CDR3 bases: TGCGCCAGCACGGCAGGGGGGGCAGATACGCAGTATTTT. As protein: CASTAGGADTQYF.

The J gene is TRBJ2-7, the V gene TRBV2; a possible D gene is TRBD2 (6 bases). This CDR3 spans 12 amino acids. Germline V gives CDR1 SNHLY, CDR2 FYNNEI. V was cut by 0 bases and J by 12 bases, with 12 bases left in between. This chain's CDR3 is CASSEAGGEMYF. For the CDR3, the DNA is TGTGCCAGCAGTGAAGCGGGCGGGGAGATGTACTTC.

This clonotype was seen more than once but under ten times. This sequence joins TRBV12-3 or TRBV12-4 and TRBJ2-1, with D perhaps being TRBD1 or TRBD2 (5 bases each). The V and J ends lost 3 bases and 4 bases respectively, with 13 bases between them. The CDR3 is 15 residues long. CDR3 region: CASSLPRDVYNEQFF. DNA for the CDR3: TGTGCCAGCAGTTTGCCCCGGGACGTATACAATGAGCAGTTCTTC.

CDR3 sequence reads: CASSLETRGRNEQYF. The CDR3 DNA sequence: TGCGCCAGCAGCTTGGAGACTAGGGGGAGGAACGAGCAGTACTTC. The chain has TRBV5-1 and TRBJ2-7; D is tentatively TRBD1 or TRBD2 (6 bases each). The V and J ends lost 0 bases and 5 bases respectively, with 15 bases between them. The CDR3 contains 15 residues. Germline loops: CDR1 SGHRS, CDR2 YFSETQ.

This clonotype was counted a few times. The chain recombines TRBV5-1 with TRBJ2-2, with TRBD2 identical over 10 bases. V dropped 1 base and J dropped 3; count of bases not matched to a gene: 3. The CDR3 has 16 amino acids. The germline V gene encodes CDR1 SGHRS and CDR2 YFSETQ. The CDR3 nucleotides are TGCGCCAGCAGCTTGAATCTAGCGGGGGACACCGGGGAGCTGTTTTTT. This codes for CASSLNLAGDTGELFF.

This rearrangement joins TRBV3-1 to TRBJ2-3, with a tentative D call TRBD2 (7 bases). Trimming removed 8 bases at V and 6 bases at J, with 21 bases between. The germline gives CDR1 LGHDT, CDR2 YNNKEL (reference sequence). The CDR3 is 15 residues long. The CDR3 region has the DNA TGTGCCAGCTCTCCGAGGGGGGGAAAAATGGATACGCAGTATTTT. Protein sequence: CASSPRGGKMDTQYF.

This clonotype was counted only a few times. The V gene is TRBV12-3 or TRBV12-4, the J gene TRBJ2-1, with D tentatively TRBD2 (6 bases). The CDR3 is 14 residues long. Trimming pared 3 bases from V and 8 bases from J, leaving 14 bases between. CDR3 sequence: CASSFYRETHEQFF. CDR3 DNA sequence: TGTGCCAGCAGTTTTTATCGGGAGACCCATGAGCAGTTCTTC.

A remark on this clonotype: This could be a read error, since a much larger clone is one nucleotide away. The V gene is TRBV12-3 or TRBV12-4, the J gene TRBJ2-1; a weak D match, TRBD2 (11 bases). The length of the CDR3 is 18 residues. The germline V and J ends were trimmed by 3 bases and 13 bases, with 31 bases remaining between them. DNA of the CDR3: TGTGCCAGCAGTTTGACTAGCGGGACAGGGGTAGCCAAAAACATTCAGTTCTTC. Translated: CASSLTSGTGVAKNIQFF.

This clonotype was recorded at least ten times. The chain uses TRBV20-1 and TRBJ2-7; 9 nucleotides match TRBD2. Losses at the gene ends were 5 bases for V and 5 bases for J; bases not matched to a gene: 7. The CDR3 consists of 13 residues. The germline V gene encodes CDR1 DFQATT and CDR2 SNEGSKA (reference sequence). The CDR3 protein is CSARTSVRDEQYF. In DNA, the CDR3 is TGCAGTGCTCGGACTAGCGTGAGGGACGAGCAGTACTTC.

This clonotype showed up many times. The CDR3, as DNA: TGTGCCAGCAGTGCTGGGCGGGACAGGGTATTCAATGAGCAGTTCTTC. Its protein is CASSAGRDRVFNEQFF. The chain uses TRBV25-1 and TRBJ2-1; TRBD1 matches at 9 bases. Germline V gene lookup returns CDR1 MGHDK and CDR2 SYGVNS. V lost 4 bases and J lost 6; bases outside the gene matches: 10. The CDR3 covers 16 residues.

In this sample, this clonotype turned up many times. The chain joins TRBV7-9 to TRBJ2-3; 7 bases fit TRBD1. From germline, CDR1 is SEHNR and CDR2 FQNEAQ (reference sequence). V lost 4 bases to trimming and J lost 0 bases; unmatched junction nucleotides: 22. The length of the CDR3 is 21 residues. The CDR3 DNA is TGTGCCAGCAGCTATAAATCTCCGAGGTTAATACAGGGGTTCAGCACAGATACGCAGTATTTT. It translates to CASSYKSPRLIQGFSTDTQYF.